What follows is one T cell receptor (beta chain) and its context. Which cohort a participant joined came from the clinical history participants gave. Trimming left V 10 bases short and J 3 bases short, with 12 bases between. This CDR3 is built from 13 residues. The germline CDR1 and CDR2 sequences are KGHDR and SFDVKD. Per the study methods: Scientists estimated how many nucleated cells there were by amplifying reference gene primers. Produced via immunoSEQ multiplex PCR; TCRdb's table is partial and in-frame only. That table gives V, J and clone size, and the DNA gave D and trimming. The sample consists of 450,000 to 500,000 clones, less than 90% of them appearing once. The sample belongs to a study of blood T cell repertoires in COVID-19. Study background: Both acute and convalescent COVID-19 samples were obtained from the United States, Italy and Spain. Sample material is recorded as cDNA or gDNA derived from T cells, B-cell-depleted T cells, or PBMCs.

V is TRBV24-1 and J is TRBJ1-5; perhaps TRBD1 as D (6 bases). What was sequenced was PBMCs or T cells enriched from blood (not recorded which). This sequence originates from a woman aged 60-75 years who had recovered from COVID-19. This chain's CDR3 is CATRAGANQPQHF. The CDR3 DNA is TGTGCCACTAGGGCGGGGGCCAATCAGCCCCAGCATTTT.